What follows is one T cell receptor beta chain and its context. Its antigen is currently unknown. The CDR3 contains 19 residues. Germline trimming cut 4 bases from V and 0 bases from J; bases unmatched to any gene: 12. Germline assignment: CDR1 PRHDT and CDR2 FYEKMQ (reference sequence). From RNA transcripts, TCR beta CDR3 regions were amplified. HTBI primers drove first-round RT-PCR of the TCR CDR3. MiXCR was run by TCRdb on the multiplex PCR reads, yielding one entry per CDR3 protein. In the table there are hundreds of thousands of distinct CDR3 sequences, 14% of which are singletons. This entry comes from a study of T cells in Graves' hyperthyroidism and ophthalmopathy. Study-level information: Once the initial diagnosis was made, peripheral blood was obtained before any treatment.

Graves' hyperthyroidism qualified as stable when ophthalmopathy did not progress within 18 months. These patients, aged 18 to 65, had recently diagnosed hyperthyroidism lasting under 2 months. General study findings and limits: Among clonotypes expanded in thyroid above 0.001, most were also found in blood.

The TCR sequence derives from a woman aged 18-29 years with Graves' hyperthyroidism. What was sequenced was blood. The chain uses TRBV13 and TRBJ2-6; 7 bases line up with TRBD1. The CDR3 protein is CASSSPRTGATSGANVLTF. CDR3 DNA: TGTGCCAGCAGCTCACCCCGGACAGGTGCGACCTCTGGGGCCAACGTCCTGACTTTC.